This passage covers 28 T cell receptor beta chains from one sample sequenced in a study of blood T cell repertoires in COVID-19. Produced via immunoSEQ multiplex PCR; TCRdb's table is partial and in-frame only. There are some 200,000 clones in the sample; 65% to 90% occur only once, and more than 9% lies in the top ten. Sample: peripheral blood. These receptor sequences come from a man in his fifties or sixties with active or convalescent COVID-19.

The genes are TRBV9 and TRBJ1-2, with 10 positions matching TRBD1. This CDR3 spans 16 amino acids. Germline V gene sequence: CDR1 SGDLS, CDR2 YYNGEE. After removal of 1 base from V and 3 bases from J, the junction contained 6 bases not matched to a gene. The CDR3 DNA sequence: TGTGCCAGCAGCGTAAGACAGGGGGCGATTGACTATGGCTACACCTTC. It encodes CASSVRQGAIDYGYTF.

Only a few counts were recorded for this clone. The gene calls are TRBV4-3 and TRBJ1-2; the match to TRBD1 covers 11 bases. The CDR3 spans 17 residues. V shed 0 bases and J 7 bases; nucleotides not matched to a gene: 10. The V gene's germline CDR1 is LGHNA and CDR2 YSLEER. The CDR3 spells CASSQDIPPGQGGGYTF. The CDR3 region has the DNA TGCGCCAGCAGCCAAGATATCCCCCCGGGACAGGGGGGTGGCTACACCTTC.

The chain recombines TRBV4-1 with TRBJ2-3; 8 bases agree with TRBD2. Trimming removed 0 bases from V and 2 bases from J; junction bases left unmatched: 7. Germline V gene lookup returns CDR1 MGHRA and CDR2 YSYEKL. The CDR3 has 17 amino acids. The CDR3 coding sequence is TGCGCCAGCAGCCAAGATAGCTACGGGGGGGACACAGATACGCAGTATTTT. Encoded protein: CASSQDSYGGDTDTQYF.

As DNA, the CDR3 is TGTGCCAGCAGCCGTGGACCGGGAACAACTGAAGCTTTCTTT. Amino acids: CASSRGPGTTEAFF. The J gene is TRBJ1-1, the V gene TRBV7-3; no reliable D call. The CDR3 spans 14 residues. Trimming removed 5 bases at V and 5 bases at J, with 15 bases between. Germline V CDR1 and CDR2: SGHTA, FQGTGA.

Turning to this clone: Its ends do not fully match the called genes, so a read error is possible. The chain combines TRBV4-3 with TRBJ1-2; perhaps TRBD1 as D (5 bases). In germline, CDR1 is LGHNA, CDR2 YSLEER. The CDR3 is 13 amino acids. The CDR3 sequence: CASSEDSYYGYTF. DNA of the CDR3: TGCGCCAGCAGCGAAGACAGTTACTATGGCTACACCTTC.

The V call is TRBV10-3, the J call TRBJ1-1; D unclear. Germline values: CDR1 ENHRY, CDR2 SYGVKD. The V and J ends lost 3 bases and 3 bases respectively, with 2 bases between them. This CDR3 comprises 11 residues. The CDR3 DNA follows: TGTGCCATCAGTGACGACACTGAAGCTTTCTTT. Translating it yields CAISDDTEAFF.

The V gene is TRBV6-2 or TRBV6-3, the J gene TRBJ2-7, with D possibly TRBD1 on 5 matching bases. CDR1 MNHEY and CDR2 SVGEGT come from the germline V gene. This CDR3 region has 13 residues. Trimming left V 0 bases short and J 3 bases short, with 6 bases between. The CDR3 spells CASSYSDSYEQYV. CDR3 DNA sequence: TGTGCCAGCAGTTACTCAGACAGCTACGAGCAGTACGTC.

The chain employs TRBV5-6 and TRBJ1-4, with TRBD1 matching over 9 bases. Germline V gene lookup returns CDR1 SGHDT and CDR2 YYEEEE. V trimming: 4 bases; J trimming: 4 bases; junction bases outside the gene matches: 11. The CDR3 totals 17 residues. CDR3 in DNA: TGTGCCAGCAGCAATCGGAGGACAGGGGTCCTTAATGAAAAACTGTTTTTT. Its translation: CASSNRRTGVLNEKLFF.

The genes are TRBV28 and TRBJ2-1, with D possibly being TRBD2 (6 bases). The CDR3 totals 15 residues. Trimming took off 2 bases at V and 0 bases at J, with 8 bases between the two ends. Germline-derived CDR1 and CDR2 are MDHEN and SYDVKM. CDR3 loop: CASSLPGSSYNEQFF. For the CDR3, the DNA is TGTGCCAGCAGTTTACCCGGGAGCTCCTACAATGAGCAGTTCTTC.

The chain employs TRBV6-2 or TRBV6-3 and TRBJ2-1; possible D gene TRBD2, 6 bases. The germline CDR1 and CDR2 sequences are MNHEY and SVGEGT. Trimming stripped 5 bases from V and 8 bases from J, with 16 bases between. The CDR3 contains 14 residues. The CDR3 nucleotides read TGTGCCAGCAGTACCCCCCCGGAGCGGGATGAGCAGTTCTTC. It yields the protein CASSTPPERDEQFF.

This clone was counted once. The chain is built from TRBV5-1 and TRBJ2-5, with D perhaps matching TRBD1 (6 bases). The germline V and J ends were trimmed by 4 bases and 0 bases, with 10 bases remaining between them. The CDR3 has 14 amino acids. Germline V gene lookup returns CDR1 SGHRS and CDR2 YFSETQ. CDR3 amino acids: CASSGAGDQETQYF. In nucleotides, the CDR3 is TGCGCCAGCAGCGGCGCAGGGGACCAAGAGACCCAGTACTTC.

V usage is TRBV28 and J usage is TRBJ1-2; D perhaps matches TRBD1 (6 bases). Per germline, CDR1 MDHEN and CDR2 SYDVKM. Trimming removed 5 bases at V and 6 bases at J, with 13 bases between. CDR3 size: 13 residues. CDR3 sequence (DNA): TGTGCCAGCAGTAAGGGGGACCGAGATGGCTACACCTTC. It is translated as CASSKGDRDGYTF.

The chain carries TRBV5-4 and TRBJ2-1; possible D gene TRBD2, 7 bases. Between the trimmed V and J ends, which lost 2 bases and 4 bases, there was a span of 13 bases. Germline lookup yields CDR1 SGHNT and CDR2 YYREEE (reference sequence). CDR3 length: 15 residues. The CDR3 spells CASSFGGALYNEQFF. In DNA form, the CDR3 reads TGTGCCAGCAGCTTTGGGGGGGCGCTTTACAATGAGCAGTTCTTC.

This chain links TRBV5-4 with TRBJ2-2; TRBD1 agrees at 8 bases. V shed 0 bases, J shed 4 bases, and the junction held 11 bases outside the gene matches. CDR3 size: 18 residues. Looked up from germline, CDR1 is SGHNT and CDR2 is YYREEE (reference sequence). CDR3 sequence: CASSLEGSDRGRTGELFF. The CDR3 DNA reads as TGTGCCAGCAGCTTGGAAGGCTCCGACAGGGGACGCACCGGGGAGCTGTTTTTT. The entire variable domain, with the rest obtained from reference TRBV5-4 and TRBJ2-2, is as follows: ETGVTQSPTHLIKTRGQQVTLRCSSQSGHNTVSWYQQALGQGPQFIFQYYREEENGRGNFPPRFSGLQFPNYSSELNVNALELDDSALYLCASSLEGSDRGRTGELFFGEGSRLTVL.

The V call is TRBV19, the J call TRBJ2-1; no definite D call. The CDR3 covers 15 residues. Deletions cut 8 bases from V and 0 bases from J, with 14 bases between. Germline values: CDR1 LNHDA, CDR2 SQIVND (reference sequence). The CDR3 region has the DNA TGTGCCAGTCGCTCCTTAGGAGCCTCCTACAATGAGCAGTTCTTC. Protein sequence: CASRSLGASYNEQFF.

The chain is built from TRBV11-3 and TRBJ2-3; the match to TRBD2 covers 13 bases. With 5 bases clipped from V and 2 bases from J, the junction kept 4 bases outside the gene matches. The CDR3 is 16 residues long. Germline CDR1 and CDR2: SGHNT and YENEEA. The CDR3 nucleotides are TGTGCCAGCAGCATGGGACTAGCGGGAACCACAGATACGCAGTATTTT. This sequence encodes CASSMGLAGTTDTQYF.

V usage is TRBV6-5 and J usage is TRBJ1-1; no clear D. The CDR3 runs 14 residues. CDR1 MNHEY and CDR2 SVGAGI come from the germline V gene. V shed 2 bases and J shed 4 bases, with 11 bases lying between them. The CDR3 sequence is CASSYLGLGTEAFF. DNA of the CDR3: TGTGCCAGCAGTTACCTTGGGCTGGGCACTGAAGCTTTCTTT.

This chain joins TRBV6-5 and TRBJ1-1, with D hard to call. Germline V CDR1 and CDR2: MNHEY, SVGAGI. The CDR3 runs to 13 residues. V was pared by 11 bases and J by 0 bases, with 13 bases between. CDR3 nucleotides: TGTGCCGGAGGGCCCGTGATGAACACTGAAGCTTTCTTT. Its translation is CAGGPVMNTEAFF.

This chain uses TRBV9 with TRBJ1-4, with TRBD1 as a possible D gene (6 bases). Germline V gene sequence: CDR1 SGDLS, CDR2 YYNGEE. Trimming took 0 bases from V and 8 from J, leaving 14 bases between them. This CDR3 is built from 15 residues. The CDR3 DNA reads TGTGCCAGCAGCGTAGAGACAGGTGGTGGGGAAAAACTGTTTTTT. It specifies CASSVETGGGEKLFF.

The V call is TRBV9, the J call TRBJ2-1; 12 bases line up with TRBD2. The CDR3 sequence is 15 residues long. Germline assignment: CDR1 SGDLS and CDR2 YYNGEE. V was pared by 3 bases and J by 7 bases, with 5 bases of the junction left unmatched. The CDR3 loop is CASSDRLAGVNEQFF. The CDR3 nucleotides read TGTGCCAGCAGCGATAGACTAGCGGGAGTTAATGAGCAGTTCTTC.

The chain combines TRBV6-5 with TRBJ2-7, with 9 positions matching TRBD1. The V gene's germline CDR1 is MNHEY and CDR2 SVGAGI. CDR3 size: 16 residues. V gave up 0 bases and J gave up 4 bases; unmatched junction bases: 7. For the CDR3, the DNA is TGTGCCAGCAGTTACTCCTACAGGGGGCGGGTGTACGAGCAGTACTTC. Translating it yields CASSYSYRGRVYEQYF.

This clone has only a few counts. The J gene is TRBJ1-2, the V gene TRBV11-2; D might be TRBD1 (5 bases). V gave up 5 bases and J gave up 4 bases, with 17 bases separating them. CDR1 SGHAT and CDR2 FQNNGV come from the germline V gene. The CDR3 runs 15 residues. The CDR3 DNA reads TGTGCCAGCAGCCGCCCGAAGGGGAGGAGCTATGGCTACACCTTC. Translating gives CASSRPKGRSYGYTF.

This chain uses TRBV2 with TRBJ2-2, with 11 bases that match TRBD1. There are 16 residues in the CDR3. V lost 7 bases to trimming and J lost 3 bases; unmatched junction nucleotides: 7. CDR1 and CDR2 (germline): SNHLY, FYNNEI. The CDR3 loop is CASNSGQGEYTGELFF. The CDR3 DNA sequence: TGTGCCAGCAACTCGGGACAGGGGGAGTACACCGGGGAGCTGTTTTTT.

CDR3 DNA: TGTGCCAGCAGCTCCACCCCAGGACAGACAGGGCGCAATGAGCAGTTCTTC. Encoded protein: CASSSTPGQTGRNEQFF. The gene calls are TRBV5-4 and TRBJ2-1; 7 nucleotides agree with TRBD1. This CDR3 spans 17 amino acids. Trimming cost V 3 bases and J 6 bases; bases outside gene matches: 15. Germline V gene data show CDR1 as SGHNT and CDR2 as YYREEE (reference sequence).

The J gene is TRBJ2-1, the V gene TRBV5-4; 7 positions match TRBD2. The J segment lost 5 bases and the V segment lost 2 bases, leaving 4 bases of the junction unmatched. The CDR3 runs 14 residues. Germline values: CDR1 SGHNT, CDR2 YYREEE (reference sequence). CDR3 sequence: CASSLSGEHNEQFF. The CDR3 DNA reads TGTGCCAGCAGCTTAAGCGGGGAACACAATGAGCAGTTCTTC. Supplemented by reference TRBV5-4 and TRBJ2-1, the full variable domain reads ETGVTQSPTHLIKTRGQQVTLRCSSQSGHNTVSWYQQALGQGPQFIFQYYREEENGRGNFPPRFSGLQFPNYSSELNVNALELDDSALYLCASSLSGEHNEQFFGPGTRLTVL.

The V call is TRBV5-6, the J call TRBJ2-7; 7 bases align to TRBD1. Unmatched junction bases numbered 5, after V lost 2 bases and J lost 0 bases. Per germline, CDR1 SGHDT and CDR2 YYEEEE. CDR3 length: 15 residues. In nucleotides, the CDR3 is TGTGCCAGCAGCTTTATGGACAGGAGCTCCTACGAGCAGTACGTC. This sequence encodes CASSFMDRSSYEQYV.

The chain combines TRBV5-1 with TRBJ2-7, with D tentatively TRBD1 (6 bases). The V end lost 0 bases, the J end lost 4 bases, and 8 bases lay between the germline ends. The CDR3 length is 13 residues. Germline V gene sequence: CDR1 SGHRS, CDR2 YFSETQ. The CDR3 nucleotides are TGCGCCAGCAGCTTGGAACAGGGATACGAGCAGTACGTC. Translating it yields CASSLEQGYEQYV.

Written as DNA, the CDR3 is TGTGCCAGCAGCCAGACTAGCGATGAGCAGTTCTTC. Translated, it gives CASSQTSDEQFF. The J gene is TRBJ2-1, the V gene TRBV7-9, with 8 positions matching TRBD2. The CDR3 sequence is 12 residues long. CDR1 is SEHNR, CDR2 FQNEAQ, per germline (reference sequence). With V trimmed by 5 bases and J by 8 bases, 2 bases remained unmatched.